A single sample is the source of the 22 T cell receptor beta chains below, sequenced in a study of neurological immune-mediated disorders. TCRdb ran MiXCR on the 5' RACE reads and lists one entry per CDR3 protein. The sample consists of 55,000 to 75,000 distinct CDR3 sequences, about 2.5% of them appearing once. Sequencing input: PBMCs. These receptors originate from a man aged 45-65 years with multiple sclerosis.

In this sample, this clonotype turned up many times. The chain links TRBV20-1 to TRBJ1-2; D is possibly TRBD1 (6 bases). The CDR3 contains 14 residues. Trimming removed 3 bases from V and 7 bases from J, with 18 bases in between. CDR1 and CDR2 from the germline V gene are DFQATT and SNEGSKA (reference sequence). CDR3 loop: CSARSDWGLGGYTF. In DNA form, the CDR3 reads TGCAGTGCTAGGAGTGACTGGGGGCTGGGTGGCTACACCTTC.

Relative to its sample, this clonotype is large. This chain uses TRBV6-1 with TRBJ2-7; perhaps TRBD1 as D (5 bases). Germline assignment: CDR1 MNHNS and CDR2 SASEGT. V shed 1 base and J shed 1 base, with 8 bases lying between them. The CDR3 has 14 amino acids. The CDR3 is CASSEGAGSYEQYF. CDR3 nucleotide sequence: TGTGCCAGCAGTGAAGGCGCAGGGTCCTACGAGCAGTACTTC.

This clonotype was counted at least ten times. The rearrangement uses TRBV25-1 and TRBJ2-2; 7 positions agree with TRBD2. This CDR3 region has 15 residues. Germline trimming cut 1 base from V and 2 bases from J; bases unmatched to any gene: 1. Germline V gene lookup returns CDR1 MGHDK and CDR2 SYGVNS. The CDR3 DNA follows: TGTGCCAGCAGTGAATGGGAGGGAAACACCGGGGAGCTGTTTTTT. Protein product: CASSEWEGNTGELFF.

This clonotype was observed many times. V usage is TRBV9 and J usage is TRBJ2-5; D might be TRBD2 (6 bases). V was cut by 4 bases and J by 5 bases, with 12 bases left in between. In germline, CDR1 is SGDLS, CDR2 YYNGEE. The CDR3 has 13 residues. CDR3 in amino acids: CASSPWGRETQYF. CDR3 nucleotide sequence: TGTGCCAGCAGCCCATGGGGGAGGGAGACCCAGTACTTC.

This clonotype was seen many times. The chain links TRBV20-1 to TRBJ2-7, with 11 bases lining up with TRBD1. This CDR3 region has 15 residues. Germline CDR1 reads DFQATT; CDR2 reads SNEGSKA (reference sequence). The V gene end was trimmed by 3 bases and the J gene end by 4 bases; junction bases not matched to a gene: 8. The CDR3 nucleotides read TGCAGTGCTAGCTCGGGACAGGGGGGCATGTACGAGCAGTACTTC. Its protein product is CSASSGQGGMYEQYF.

This clonotype was detected many times. The CDR3 sequence is CSARRGTGIDTEAFF. The CDR3 DNA reads TGCAGTGCTAGAAGGGGCACAGGGATTGACACTGAAGCTTTCTTT. This chain connects TRBV20-1 to TRBJ1-1, with a weak D call TRBD1 (6 bases). The germline V gene has CDR1 DFQATT and CDR2 SNEGSKA (reference sequence). The germline V and J ends were trimmed by 2 bases and 3 bases, with 16 bases remaining between them. The CDR3 is 15 amino acids.

The sample holds many counts of this clonotype. The CDR3 DNA sequence: TGCAGTGCTTTGACGGGGGGAAGGGGCACAGATACGCAGTATTTT. It is translated as CSALTGGRGTDTQYF. V gene TRBV20-1 combines with J gene TRBJ2-3; 7 bases are a match to TRBD2. Germline V gives CDR1 DFQATT, CDR2 SNEGSKA (reference sequence). Unmatched junction bases numbered 9, after V lost 5 bases and J lost 1 base. This CDR3 region has 15 residues.

This clonotype came up many times. The gene calls are TRBV20-1 and TRBJ1-5; no firm D call. This CDR3 spans 16 amino acids. Trimming left V 0 bases short and J 3 bases short, with 15 bases between. Germline CDR1 is DFQATT and CDR2 is SNEGSKA (reference sequence). The CDR3 region has the DNA TGCAGTGCTAGAGATTGGGGAGGAATTGACAATCAGCCCCAGCATTTT. Protein sequence: CSARDWGGIDNQPQHF.

Remarks on this clonotype: This may be a read error: a much more frequent sequence differs by one nucleotide. The DNA of the CDR3 is TGTGCCATCTGGGTTCCGTGGGCAGATACGCAGTATTTT. Translating it yields CAIWVPWADTQYF. The genes are TRBV10-3 and TRBJ2-3; D remains unclear. The V gene's germline CDR1 is ENHRY and CDR2 SYGVKD. V dropped 8 bases and J dropped 4 bases, with 13 bases sitting between them. The CDR3 is 13 residues long.

This clonotype showed up many times. The chain has TRBV20-1 and TRBJ1-2; TRBD1 agrees at 9 bases. Germline trimming cut 5 bases from V and 2 bases from J; bases unmatched to any gene: 3. The CDR3 is made up of 13 amino acids. Per germline, CDR1 DFQATT and CDR2 SNEGSKA (reference sequence). The CDR3 DNA is TGCAGTGCTTGGGACAGGGTCAACTATGGCTACACCTTC. The encoded protein is CSAWDRVNYGYTF.

This clonotype was seen repeatedly, ten times or more. The chain employs TRBV12-3 or TRBV12-4 and TRBJ1-2; 11 nucleotides agree with TRBD1. Trimming took 7 bases from V and 8 from J; bases not matched to a gene: 12. The CDR3 is 15 residues long. Here the CDR3 reads CASTPNGQGAGGYTF. The CDR3 nucleotides are TGTGCCAGCACGCCAAACGGACAGGGGGCTGGAGGCTACACCTTC.

The gene calls are TRBV20-1 and TRBJ2-3; 7 nucleotides align to TRBD2. CDR1 is DFQATT and CDR2 is SNEGSKA in the germline V gene (reference sequence). CDR3 length equals 14 residues. The ends lost 6 bases at V and 5 bases at J; junction bases unmatched: 11. Here the CDR3 DNA reads TGCAGTGCCCCCCTGGGGGGGACCAAAGATACGCAGTATTTT. This sequence encodes CSAPLGGTKDTQYF.

Ten or more counts support this clonotype. The rearrangement uses TRBV5-5 and TRBJ2-7; 8 bases fit TRBD1. V lost 0 bases to trimming and J lost 7 bases; unmatched junction nucleotides: 6. Germline V gene lookup returns CDR1 SGHKS and CDR2 YYEKEE (reference sequence). The CDR3 is 14 amino acids. This CDR3 is CASSLDQGAGEQYF. The CDR3 nucleotides read TGTGCCAGCAGCTTGGATCAGGGGGCAGGGGAGCAGTACTTC. Drawing the rest from reference TRBV5-5 and TRBJ2-7, the complete variable domain is DAGVTQSPTHLIKTRGQQVTLRCSPISGHKSVSWYQQVLGQGPQFIFQYYEKEERGRGNFPDRFSARQFPNYSSELNVNALLLGDSALYLCASSLDQGAGEQYFGPGTRLTVT.

Concerning this clonotype itself: A read error may explain this, as a much larger clone is one base away. The chain couples TRBV4-3 to TRBJ1-1; D is unresolved. CDR3 length equals 13 residues. V lost 4 bases to trimming and J lost 1 base, with 7 bases between them. CDR1 and CDR2 from the germline V gene are LGHNA and YSLEER. The CDR3 bases are TGCGCCAGCAGCCGAAAGGGGAACACTGAAGCTTTCTTT. Amino acid sequence: CASSRKGNTEAFF.

At least ten counts were recorded for this clonotype. The gene calls are TRBV5-1 and TRBJ2-3; 8 nucleotides line up with TRBD1. Germline V gene lookup returns CDR1 SGHRS and CDR2 YFSETQ. The CDR3 runs 18 residues. V gave up 0 bases and J gave up 1 base; unmatched junction bases: 10. The CDR3 loop is CASSLALTGVEGTDTQYF. CDR3 in DNA: TGCGCCAGCAGCTTGGCCTTGACAGGGGTAGAAGGCACAGATACGCAGTATTTT.

This clonotype was detected ten times or more. This chain joins TRBV2 and TRBJ1-5, with TRBD1 as a possible D gene (5 bases). Trimming stripped 3 bases from V and 4 bases from J, with 10 bases between. Germline V CDR1 and CDR2: SNHLY, FYNNEI. This CDR3 is 14 amino acids long. CDR3 DNA sequence: TGTGCCAGCAGTGATGTACAGGATAATCAGCCCCAGCATTTT. Its protein is CASSDVQDNQPQHF.

At least ten counts were recorded for this clonotype. DNA for the CDR3: TGTGCCAGCAGCTCCCCCCTCGTGAGTTGGGGGCAGTATTTT. Protein: CASSSPLVSWGQYF. This rearrangement joins TRBV7-2 to TRBJ2-3; D is ambiguous. This CDR3 spans 14 amino acids. Germline loops: CDR1 SGHTA, CDR2 FQGNSA. V was clipped by 4 bases and J by 11 bases, with 19 bases between them.

The sample holds a few counts of this clonotype. This chain connects TRBV19 to TRBJ2-7; the D is unclear. This CDR3 is 12 amino acids long. CDR1 is LNHDA, CDR2 SQIVND, per germline (reference sequence). Trimming cost V 5 bases and J 3 bases, with 8 bases left between them. CDR3 loop: CASSVRLYEQYF. The CDR3 coding sequence is TGTGCCAGTAGTGTGCGCCTCTACGAGCAGTACTTC.

In this sample, this clonotype turned up many times. This chain links TRBV9 with TRBJ2-1; 12 positions match TRBD2. V lost 4 bases to trimming and J lost 0 bases; unmatched junction nucleotides: 11. This CDR3 is built from 19 residues. Germline V CDR1 and CDR2: SGDLS, YYNGEE. In DNA form, the CDR3 reads TGTGCCAGCAGCTTTCCTAGCGGGGGGGTACCGAGCTCCTACAATGAGCAGTTCTTC. Its translation: CASSFPSGGVPSSYNEQFF.

There are many counts of this clonotype. J is TRBJ2-7 and V is TRBV20-1, with 10 positions matching TRBD1. The CDR3 consists of 14 residues. The V gene's germline CDR1 is DFQATT and CDR2 SNEGSKA (reference sequence). V trimming: 4 bases; J trimming: 3 bases; junction bases outside the gene matches: 6. CDR3 region: CSANGDRGFYEQYF. In DNA, the CDR3 is TGCAGTGCTAATGGGGACAGGGGATTCTACGAGCAGTACTTC.

This clonotype was picked up many times. This chain links TRBV20-1 with TRBJ1-1; D call uncertain. This CDR3 has 11 amino acids. CDR1 is DFQATT and CDR2 is SNEGSKA in the germline V gene (reference sequence). CDR3 sequence reads: CSGFEFTEAFF. The DNA of the CDR3 is TGCAGCGGTTTTGAGTTCACTGAAGCTTTCTTT.

This clonotype was recorded many times. CDR3: CASSYDGTGPHTQYF. In DNA form, the CDR3 reads TGTGCCAGCAGTTACGACGGGACAGGGCCCCATACGCAGTATTTT. The chain carries TRBV6-5 and TRBJ2-3; TRBD1 agrees at 9 bases. The V segment lost 2 bases and the J segment 7 bases; nucleotides outside the gene matches: 7. In germline, CDR1 is MNHEY, CDR2 SVGAGI. The CDR3 sequence is 15 residues long.